This is a list of T cell receptor beta chains from one sample in a study of identical twins. TCRdb used MiXCR to reprocess the 5' RACE reads, holding one entry per CDR3 protein. The sample records roughly 240,000 distinct CDR3 sequences, approximately 6.8% being singletons. These sequences were also reported in another study, on yellow fever vaccine responses in identical twins.

Input material: CD8+ T cells sorted from blood. These receptors all stem from a woman between 18 and 29 years old in good health. Each CDR3 is given with its conserved first and last residue. The order of the fields is J gene, clone size, D gene, V gene, CDR3 protein, CDR3 DNA. A D gene is named only where the DNA matches it firmly. Size values are once, few and many counts, or a class for expanded clones, and some rows have none.

>TRBJ2-7|few|NA|TRBV3-1
CASSQTRLEQYF
TGTGCCAGCAGCCAAACTAGGCTCGAGCAGTACTTC
>TRBJ2-1|NA|TRBD1|TRBV29-1
CSVDSFSQGVYNEQFF
TGCAGCGTTGATTCCTTCTCACAGGGGGTTTACAATGAGCAGTTCTTC
>TRBJ2-2|NA|TRBD2|TRBV7-9
CASSSGGTITGELFF
TGTGCCAGCAGCTCTGGAGGGACTATCACCGGGGAGCTGTTTTTT
>TRBJ2-1|few|NA|TRBV7-9
CASTGLYNEQFF
TGTGCCAGCACGGGCCTCTACAATGAGCAGTTCTTC
>TRBJ2-7|many|TRBD2|TRBV29-1
CSVEIAGAGYEQYF
TGCAGCGTTGAAATAGCGGGAGCAGGGTACGAGCAGTACTTC
>TRBJ2-7|NA|TRBD2|TRBV12-3/TRBV12-4
CASSAREVGGEQYF
TGTGCCAGCAGTGCTCGGGAGGTCGGGGGGGAGCAGTACTTC
>TRBJ1-2|few|TRBD1|TRBV6-2/TRBV6-3
CASIEGGAYYGYTF
TGTGCCAGCATCGAAGGGGGCGCCTACTATGGCTACACCTTC
>TRBJ1-2|many|TRBD1|TRBV20-1
CSAAYSGTGTRTYGYTF
TGCAGTGCCGCATATTCCGGGACAGGGACCCGTACATATGGCTACACCTTC
>TRBJ2-5|many|NA|TRBV9
CASSVGHRSQETQYF
TGTGCCAGCAGCGTAGGCCATAGGAGCCAAGAGACCCAGTACTTC
>TRBJ1-1|many|NA|TRBV4-1
CASSFRVNTEAFF
TGCGCCAGCAGCTTTCGAGTGAACACTGAAGCTTTCTTT
>TRBJ2-2|many|NA|TRBV12-3/TRBV12-4
CASSPPGELFF
TGTGCCAGCAGTCCCCCCGGGGAGCTGTTTTTT
>TRBJ2-1|many|NA|TRBV7-9
CASSLVSASLHEQFF
TGTGCCAGCAGCTTAGTTTCGGCAAGTCTACATGAGCAGTTCTTC
>TRBJ1-4|many|NA|TRBV29-1
CSVPISGGRLFF
TGCAGCGTTCCGATTTCCGGGGGGAGACTATTTTTT
>TRBJ1-1|few|NA|TRBV7-9
CASSFGTGATEAFF
TGTGCCAGCAGCTTTGGTACTGGAGCCACTGAAGCTTTCTTT
>TRBJ2-1|many|TRBD2|TRBV12-3/TRBV12-4
CASRDGGGNNEQFF
TGTGCCAGCAGGGACGGGGGGGGAAACAATGAGCAGTTCTTC
>TRBJ2-7|many|NA|TRBV5-1
CASSSLDGFDEQYF
TGCGCCAGCAGCTCTCTCGATGGTTTCGACGAGCAGTACTTC
>TRBJ2-1|few|TRBD2|TRBV29-1
CSVWGVTSGSSYNEQFF
TGCAGCGTTTGGGGGGTGACTAGCGGGAGTTCCTACAATGAGCAGTTCTTC
>TRBJ2-3|many|NA|TRBV10-3
CAISERRSPQYF
TGTGCCATCAGTGAGAGGAGGAGTCCGCAGTATTTT
>TRBJ2-3|NA|TRBD1|TRBV27
CASRKDRGPVVDTQYF
TGTGCCAGCAGAAAGGACAGGGGGCCAGTGGTGGATACGCAGTATTTT
>TRBJ2-1|many|TRBD2|TRBV7-8
CASNPSGGRDEQFF
TGTGCCAGCAACCCAAGCGGGGGCCGCGATGAGCAGTTCTTC
>TRBJ2-1|few|TRBD1|TRBV9
CASSFNPGGNEQFF
TGTGCCAGCAGCTTCAACCCAGGGGGCAATGAGCAGTTCTTC
>TRBJ2-3|many|NA|TRBV20-1
CSAPGIGTDTQYF
TGCAGTGCCCCCGGCATCGGGACAGATACGCAGTATTTT
>TRBJ2-2|few|TRBD1|TRBV28
CASSPDRDLTGELFF
TGTGCCAGCAGTCCCGACAGGGATTTGACCGGGGAGCTGTTTTTT
>TRBJ2-2|NA|NA|TRBV25-1
CASSWDQNTGELFF
TGTGCCAGCAGTTGGGACCAGAACACCGGGGAGCTGTTTTTT
>TRBJ2-3|many|NA|TRBV4-2
CASSGDAGSSTDTQYF
TGTGCCAGCAGCGGAGACGCAGGTTCTAGCACAGATACGCAGTATTTT